This TCR beta chain was recovered during a study of cytomegalovirus exposure and HLA in healthy donors. General study findings and limits: Presence/absence analyses rested on an assumption that sequencing depth was roughly uniform across donors. Only CMV serostatus was available as immune exposure information. Later analysis identified a missense DCLRE1C variant that was linked to TCR beta V- and J-gene trimming.

Worth noting for this clone: Its specificity is not known.

The CDR3 runs 14 residues. The trim removed 7 bases at V and 6 bases at J, leaving 11 bases unmatched. In germline, CDR1 is MNHNS, CDR2 SASEGT. The PCR had 60 Vbeta and 13 Jbeta primers. Here immunoSEQ multiplex PCR was the method, and the copy in TCRdb shows in-frame clones only, minus some. The table records roughly 120,000 clones, 80% of them present only once. The sample taken for sequencing was PBMCs. The chain employs TRBV6-1 and TRBJ2-7, with 8 positions matching TRBD1. The TCR was taken from a man aged 25-40 years in good health and CMV-seronegative. CDR3 region: CASKGQAASGEQYF. The DNA for the CDR3 is TGTGCCAGCAAGGGACAGGCCGCGTCGGGCGAGCAGTACTTC.